This section outlines one T cell receptor (beta chain) sequence together with its context. Antigen unknown. This sample was included in a study of cytomegalovirus exposure and HLA in healthy donors. Looking at the study overall: Earlier work reported 100 million or so unique TCR beta sequences from 150 million to 200 million T cells. The study's findings and limits: Information on immune exposure was restricted to one variable (CMV serostatus). The listing of 150 to 200 TCR beta chains classed them as cytomegalovirus-associated.

The study ran its PCR with 60 Vbeta and 13 Jbeta primers. Data came from immunoSEQ multiplex PCR; TCRdb stores just in-frame clones and leaves some out. The sample has over 100,000 clones; about three fifths are singletons. The CDR3 spans 15 residues. From germline, CDR1 is MNHNS and CDR2 SASEGT. The trim removed 6 bases at V and 1 base at J, leaving 8 bases unmatched. Material for sequencing was PBMCs. The genes are TRBV6-1 and TRBJ2-7; TRBD1 matches 8 bases. The source is a middle-aged man in good health and CMV-seropositive. CDR3 DNA: TGTGCCAGCAGAGGCCGGACAGGGCAATCCTACGAGCAGTACTTC. Protein product: CASRGRTGQSYEQYF.